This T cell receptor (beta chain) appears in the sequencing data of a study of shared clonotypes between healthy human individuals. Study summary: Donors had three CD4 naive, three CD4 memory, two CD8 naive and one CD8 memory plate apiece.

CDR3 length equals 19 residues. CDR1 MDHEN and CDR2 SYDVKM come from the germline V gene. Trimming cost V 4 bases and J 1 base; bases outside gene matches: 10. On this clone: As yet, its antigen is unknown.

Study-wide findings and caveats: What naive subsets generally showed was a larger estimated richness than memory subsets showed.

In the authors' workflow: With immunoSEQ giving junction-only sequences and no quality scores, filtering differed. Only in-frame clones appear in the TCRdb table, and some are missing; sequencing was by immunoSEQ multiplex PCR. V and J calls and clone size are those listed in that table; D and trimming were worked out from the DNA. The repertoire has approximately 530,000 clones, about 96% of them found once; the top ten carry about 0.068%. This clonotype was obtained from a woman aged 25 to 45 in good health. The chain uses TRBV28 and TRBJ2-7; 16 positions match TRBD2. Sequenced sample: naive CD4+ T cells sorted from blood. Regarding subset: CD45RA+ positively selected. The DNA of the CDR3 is TGTGCCAGCAGTTCCGCGGGACTAGCGGGAGGGCAAAGGTCCTACGAGCAGTACTTC. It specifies CASSSAGLAGGQRSYEQYF.